The 30 T cell receptor beta chains in this list originate from one sample, sequenced in a study of blood T cell repertoires in COVID-19. Profiling relied on immunoSEQ multiplex PCR, and the TCRdb table lists in-frame clones only, not all of them. The data show under 200,000 clones, around 85% seen once. The specimen was peripheral blood. Every receptor here comes from a woman in her seventies with acute or convalescent COVID-19.

J is TRBJ2-3 and V is TRBV7-2; 15 bases are shared with TRBD2. Germline CDR1 is SGHTA and CDR2 is FQGNSA. V lost 4 bases to trimming and J lost 4 bases; unmatched junction nucleotides: 6. This CDR3 comprises 17 residues. The CDR3 loop reads CASSSGLAGGEADTQYF. The CDR3 coding sequence is TGTGCCAGCAGCTCCGGACTAGCGGGGGGGGAGGCAGATACGCAGTATTTT. Looking up the rest from reference TRBV7-2 and TRBJ2-3 gives the full variable domain: GAGVSQSPSNKVTEKGKDVELRCDPISGHTALYWYRQSLGQGLEFLIYFQGNSAPDKSGLPSDRFSAERTGGSVSTLTIQRTQQEDSAVYLCASSSGLAGGEADTQYFGPGTRLTVL.

This chain connects TRBV18 to TRBJ2-5; 11 nucleotides match TRBD2. Germline V CDR1 and CDR2: KGHSH, LQKENI. This CDR3 has 18 residues. Unmatched junction bases numbered 13, after V lost 2 bases and J lost 5 bases. The DNA for the CDR3 is TGTGCCAGCTCACCAGAGATTCTAACTAGCGGGAGCAGTGAGACCCAGTACTTC. This translates into CASSPEILTSGSSETQYF.

The V gene is TRBV5-1, the J gene TRBJ2-7, with 12 positions matching TRBD1. CDR1 and CDR2 from the germline V gene are SGHRS and YFSETQ. The CDR3 has 16 residues. V gave up 5 bases and J gave up 4 bases; unmatched junction bases: 10. This CDR3 reads CASRASGTGGVYEQYF. DNA for the CDR3: TGCGCCAGCAGAGCTTCCGGGACAGGGGGCGTTTACGAGCAGTACTTC.

The chain is built from TRBV6-5 and TRBJ1-4; D remains unclear. The CDR3 runs to 15 residues. The V end lost 5 bases, the J end lost 0 bases, and 10 bases lay between the germline ends. In germline, CDR1 is MNHEY, CDR2 SVGAGI. CDR3 amino acids: CASSKEGATNEKLFF. The CDR3 coding sequence is TGTGCCAGCAGTAAGGAGGGTGCAACTAATGAAAAACTGTTTTTT.

V is TRBV27 and J is TRBJ1-2; D is unclear. Germline loops: CDR1 MNHEY, CDR2 SMNVEV (reference sequence). The CDR3 sequence is 13 residues long. With 3 bases removed from V and 9 bases from J, the gap between germline ends came to 14 bases. In nucleotides, the CDR3 is TGTGCCAGCAGTTTCCGGTTTGGTGAGAGCTACACCTTC. It codes for CASSFRFGESYTF.

The chain is built from TRBV7-7 and TRBJ2-7; D unclear. Germline-derived CDR1 and CDR2 are SSHAT and FNYEAQ (reference sequence). CDR3 length equals 14 residues. The V and J ends lost 2 bases and 3 bases respectively, with 11 bases between them. CDR3 region: CASSLLPGNYEQYF. In DNA form, the CDR3 reads TGTGCCAGCAGCTTACTCCCCGGTAACTACGAGCAGTACTTC.

The chain joins TRBV10-3 to TRBJ1-1, with 7 bases fitting TRBD1. Germline CDR1 and CDR2: ENHRY and SYGVKD. Trimming took 6 bases from V and 3 from J; bases not matched to a gene: 7. This CDR3 has 14 amino acids. CDR3 in amino acids: CAIRPGTAHTEAFF. The CDR3 nucleotides read TGTGCCATCAGACCCGGGACAGCTCACACTGAAGCTTTCTTT.

The chain employs TRBV12-3 or TRBV12-4 and TRBJ1-1; D remains ambiguous. Trimming removed 2 bases at V and 6 bases at J, with 10 bases between. This CDR3 is built from 13 residues. CDR3 residues: CASSLTPGAEAFF. The CDR3 DNA is TGTGCCAGCAGTTTAACTCCCGGGGCTGAAGCTTTCTTT.

V is TRBV7-2 and J is TRBJ2-5, with TRBD2 identical over 8 bases. V was pared by 2 bases and J by 1 base, with 0 bases of the junction left unmatched. The CDR3 is made up of 14 amino acids. The germline V gene encodes CDR1 SGHTA and CDR2 FQGNSA. CDR3 in DNA: TGTGCCAGCAGCTTACTAGCGGGCCAAGAGACCCAGTACTTC. Protein product: CASSLLAGQETQYF.

This clone was recorded once. The chain carries TRBV6-5 and TRBJ2-3; D is perhaps TRBD2 (7 bases). Trimming took off 10 bases at V and 1 base at J, with 15 bases between the two ends. Germline lookup yields CDR1 MNHEY and CDR2 SVGAGI. The CDR3 sequence is 14 residues long. The CDR3 region is CATGGRVRTDTQYF. The DNA of the CDR3 is TGTGCCACCGGGGGGCGGGTCCGCACAGATACGCAGTATTTT.

This clone occurred once. This chain uses TRBV6-6 with TRBJ1-3; TRBD1 agrees at 7 bases. The CDR3 extends over 14 amino acids. After removal of 5 bases from V and 4 bases from J, the junction contained 5 bases not matched to a gene. Germline CDR1 MNHNY, CDR2 SVGAGI (reference sequence). Here the CDR3 reads CASSIGTEGNTIYF. The CDR3 DNA reads as TGTGCCAGCAGTATCGGGACAGAAGGAAACACCATATATTTT.

CDR3 sequence reads: CASSSPREPQYGYTF. The CDR3 coding sequence is TGTGCCAGCAGCTCTCCCAGGGAACCCCAGTATGGCTACACCTTC. V and J are TRBV7-9 and TRBJ1-2, with D possibly TRBD1 on 5 matching bases. This CDR3 comprises 15 residues. Germline-derived CDR1 and CDR2 are SEHNR and FQNEAQ (reference sequence). V lost 4 bases and J lost 5, with 17 bases in between.

The chain carries TRBV24-1 and TRBJ1-5, with D possibly TRBD1 on 5 matching bases. V was clipped by 4 bases and J by 3 bases, with 12 bases between them. The length of the CDR3 is 15 residues. Germline-derived CDR1 and CDR2 are KGHDR and SFDVKD. The CDR3 sequence is CATSDPTALNQPQHF. CDR3 in DNA: TGTGCCACCAGTGACCCGACAGCCCTCAATCAGCCCCAGCATTTT.

This chain uses TRBV5-1 with TRBJ1-1, with D possibly being TRBD1 (5 bases). This CDR3 contains 20 residues. From germline, CDR1 is SGHRS and CDR2 YFSETQ. V was cut by 1 base and J by 1 base, with 26 bases left in between. CDR3 sequence reads: CASSLIGFRGPGSGNTEAFF. The CDR3 coding sequence is TGCGCCAGCAGCTTGATTGGTTTCCGAGGTCCAGGGTCGGGGAACACTGAAGCTTTCTTT.

V is TRBV6-5 and J is TRBJ2-1, with D unclear. In germline, CDR1 is MNHEY, CDR2 SVGAGI. The CDR3 consists of 11 residues. The V end was cut by 5 bases, the J end by 4 bases, with 3 bases between. The CDR3 sequence: CASSRYNEQFF. DNA of the CDR3: TGTGCCAGCAGTCGGTACAATGAGCAGTTCTTC.

The chain uses TRBV6-2 or TRBV6-3 and TRBJ2-7, with 12 bases lining up with TRBD2. V lost 4 bases and J lost 1; bases outside the gene matches: 5. The CDR3 sequence is 16 residues long. Germline-derived CDR1 and CDR2 are MNHEY and SVGEGT. The chain's CDR3 is CASSLWTSGKSYEQYF. The CDR3 DNA follows: TGTGCCAGCAGTTTGTGGACTAGCGGGAAGTCCTACGAGCAGTACTTC.

This sequence joins TRBV3-1 (or the pseudogene TRBV3-2) and TRBJ1-6; D gene unclear. Trimming left V 0 bases short and J 4 bases short, with 13 bases between. The CDR3 sequence is 17 residues long. Germline V gene lookup returns CDR1 LGHDT and CDR2 YNNKEL (reference sequence). As DNA, the CDR3 is TGTGCCAGCAGCCAAGATCCGTCATCCCGGTATAATTCACCCCTCCACTTT. Amino acids: CASSQDPSSRYNSPLHF.

This clone came up a few times. V usage is TRBV27 and J usage is TRBJ2-7, with 7 bases lining up with TRBD1. The CDR3 spans 14 residues. Germline V gives CDR1 MNHEY, CDR2 SMNVEV (reference sequence). The V gene end was trimmed by 5 bases and the J gene end by 2 bases; junction bases not matched to a gene: 6. DNA for the CDR3: TGTGCCAGCAGTGCCCGGACAGGACCCTACGAGCAGTACTTC. As protein: CASSARTGPYEQYF.

A remark on this clone: Other DNA sequences in this sample translate to the same CDR3. The V and J genes are TRBV5-1 and TRBJ1-2; D possibly corresponds to TRBD1 (6 bases). There are 13 residues in the CDR3. CDR1 and CDR2 (germline): SGHRS, YFSETQ. V lost 2 bases, J lost 8 bases, and 13 bases lay in between. The CDR3 protein is CASSLEGVTGYTF. Here the CDR3 DNA reads TGCGCCAGCAGCTTAGAGGGGGTCACGGGCTACACCTTC.

The chain recombines TRBV6-5 with TRBJ2-7, with TRBD2 matching 11 bases. Germline CDR1 and CDR2: MNHEY and SVGAGI. Trimming cost V 7 bases and J 5 bases; bases outside gene matches: 7. The CDR3 is 14 residues long. The CDR3 region is CASMVAGGIDEQYF. The CDR3 DNA follows: TGTGCCAGCATGGTAGCGGGAGGGATCGACGAGCAGTACTTC.

The rearrangement links TRBV5-5 to TRBJ2-7; no definite D call. Germline CDR1 and CDR2: SGHKS and YYEKEE (reference sequence). CDR3 length: 12 residues. V lost 4 bases and J lost 1, with 6 bases in between. The CDR3 is CASSGPSYEQYF. The CDR3 coding sequence is TGTGCCAGCAGCGGGCCATCCTACGAGCAGTACTTC.

This chain joins TRBV5-1 and TRBJ2-6; a possible D gene is TRBD2 (6 bases). Germline CDR1 SGHRS, CDR2 YFSETQ. The CDR3 length is 18 residues. Between the trimmed V and J ends, which lost 2 bases and 2 bases, there was a span of 17 bases. The CDR3 DNA reads as TGCGCCAGCAGCTTTAGGTTGGGAGGAATGGCTGGGGCCAACGTCCTGACTTTC. Residues: CASSFRLGGMAGANVLTF.

This clone was seen more than once but under ten times. The chain combines TRBV5-1 with TRBJ1-1; 8 nucleotides line up with TRBD1. Germline V gene sequence: CDR1 SGHRS, CDR2 YFSETQ. CDR3 size: 15 residues. Trimming cost V 3 bases and J 4 bases; bases outside gene matches: 8. In DNA, the CDR3 is TGCGCCAGCAGCTCGACTAATACAGGGGGCACTGAAGCTTTCTTT. This gives the protein CASSSTNTGGTEAFF.

The V and J genes are TRBV4-3 and TRBJ2-7; D is possibly TRBD1 (5 bases). V was cut by 0 bases and J by 2 bases, with 14 bases left in between. Germline V gives CDR1 LGHNA, CDR2 YSLEER. This CDR3 has 16 amino acids. The CDR3, as DNA: TGCGCCAGCAGCCAAGATGGGCAGGGTATTACCTACGAGCAGTACTTC. Protein sequence: CASSQDGQGITYEQYF.

The chain uses TRBV7-3 and TRBJ2-4, with D uncertain. With 5 bases removed from V and 1 base from J, the gap between germline ends came to 9 bases. There are 14 residues in the CDR3. Germline assignment: CDR1 SGHTA and CDR2 FQGTGA. The CDR3 DNA sequence: TGTGCCAGCAGCCTTGGCCCGGCCAAAAACATTCAGTACTTC. It specifies CASSLGPAKNIQYF.

V is TRBV23-1 and J is TRBJ2-7, with unresolved D. TRBV23-1 is classed as an ORF, of uncertain function. V was trimmed by 4 bases and J by 3 bases, leaving 10 bases between them. The CDR3 has 13 residues. CDR3 residues: CASSRPDFYEQYF. Here the CDR3 DNA reads TGCGCCAGCAGTCGACCCGACTTCTACGAGCAGTACTTC.

The rearrangement links TRBV11-2 to TRBJ1-1; D not resolved. Trimming cost V 1 base and J 1 base, with 10 bases left between them. There are 15 residues in the CDR3. Looked up from germline, CDR1 is SGHAT and CDR2 is FQNNGV. The CDR3 reads CASSLAPLANTEAFF. CDR3 bases: TGTGCCAGCAGCTTAGCTCCGCTGGCGAACACTGAAGCTTTCTTT. The entire variable domain, with the rest obtained from reference TRBV11-2 and TRBJ1-1, is as follows: EAGVAQSPRYKIIEKRQSVAFWCNPISGHATLYWYQQILGQGPKLLIQFQNNGVVDDSQLPKDRFSAERLKGVDSTLKIQPAKLEDSAVYLCASSLAPLANTEAFFGQGTRLTVV.

This chain links TRBV10-3 with TRBJ1-1, with TRBD1 matching over 8 bases. This CDR3 contains 15 residues. Germline V CDR1 and CDR2: ENHRY, SYGVKD. Trimming at V came to 2 bases and at J to 4 bases, leaving 6 bases not matched to a gene. The CDR3 DNA is TGTGCCATCAGTGAGAACCCAGGGGGCGTCACTGAAGCTTTCTTT. This gives the protein CAISENPGGVTEAFF.

The genes are TRBV6-5 and TRBJ2-1, with 9 nucleotides matching TRBD2. The CDR3 contains 15 residues. Trimming cost V 0 bases and J 4 bases; bases outside gene matches: 1. In germline, CDR1 is MNHEY, CDR2 SVGAGI. Here the CDR3 reads CASSYSSGSYNEQFF. CDR3 in DNA: TGTGCCAGCAGTTACTCTAGCGGGAGTTACAATGAGCAGTTCTTC.

The gene calls are TRBV3-1 (or the pseudogene TRBV3-2) and TRBJ2-2; D gene ambiguous. CDR1 is LGHDT, CDR2 YNNKEL, per germline (reference sequence). The CDR3 has 15 amino acids. V was clipped by 8 bases and J by 0 bases, with 13 bases between them. This chain's CDR3 is CASSLHSANTGELFF. CDR3 DNA sequence: TGTGCCAGCTCCTTACATTCCGCGAACACCGGGGAGCTGTTTTTT.